The 15 T cell receptor beta chains presented below share a single source sample, sequenced in a study of shared clonotypes between healthy human individuals (dated by TCRdb to between 2020 and 2021). Library prep was done by the immunoSEQ multiplex PCR assay. Sourced from immuneACCESS, this table was stored by TCRdb with only in-frame sequences that have V and J called. A share of the clones is absent; for the studies checked, an unresolved V gene accounts for under half, and the remainder has no known explanation. The sample table holds millions of clones, of which just over 90% were seen once. 0.39% of the sample is held by the ten biggest clonotypes. The sequenced material came from naive CD4+ T cells from PBMCs. The sample's cell subset or site label is to be understood as: CD45RA+ positively selected. The receptors here all came from a man aged 18 to 29 in good health. Some clones in this sample may be carry-over from other donors' samples.

V and J are TRBV30 and TRBJ2-7, with a tentative D call TRBD2 (5 bases). CDR3 length: 14 amino acids. Germline lookup yields CDR1 GTSNPN and CDR2 SVGIG (reference sequence). The V and J ends lost 3 bases and 3 bases respectively, with 15 bases between them. CDR3 amino acids: CAWSVGGGHYEQYF. The CDR3 DNA is TGTGCCTGGAGCGTAGGCGGAGGCCACTACGAGCAGTACTTC.

This rearrangement joins TRBV30 to TRBJ2-3; a possible D gene is TRBD2 (5 bases). V was shortened by 5 bases and J by 5 bases, with 11 bases between the two germline ends. This CDR3 region has 12 residues. Germline V CDR1 and CDR2: GTSNPN, SVGIG (reference sequence). CDR3 in DNA: TGTGCCTGGGGGCGGGTGGGAGATACGCAGTATTTT. Protein product: CAWGRVGDTQYF.

The chain recombines TRBV5-1 with TRBJ1-4; D is unclear. CDR3 size: 15 residues. The ends were cut back, 1 base at V and 3 bases at J, with 10 bases in the middle. Looked up from germline, CDR1 is SGHRS and CDR2 is YFSETQ. DNA for the CDR3: TGCGCCAGCAGCTTGAAGGGCAGTGCTAATGAAAAACTGTTTTTT. Its translation is CASSLKGSANEKLFF. Combining the CDR3 with reference TRBV5-1 and TRBJ1-4 gives the whole variable domain KAGVTQTPRYLIKTRGQQVTLSCSPISGHRSVSWYQQTPGQGLQFLFEYFSETQRNKGNFPGRFSGRQFSNSRSEMNVSTLELGDSALYLCASSLKGSANEKLFFGSGTQLSVL.

The rearrangement joins TRBV6-5 to TRBJ2-1; D is uncertain. The germline gives CDR1 MNHEY, CDR2 SVGAGI. Trimming took 2 bases from V and 0 from J, leaving 11 bases between them. CDR3 length: 16 amino acids. CDR3 DNA: TGTGCCAGCAGTTACCAGACTCACAGCTCCTACAATGAGCAGTTCTTC. Amino acid sequence: CASSYQTHSSYNEQFF.

The rearrangement links TRBV5-6 to TRBJ1-4, with D possibly being TRBD1 (6 bases). This CDR3 comprises 14 residues. V lost 1 base to trimming and J lost 6 bases, with 10 bases between them. Germline-derived CDR1 and CDR2 are SGHDT and YYEEEE. CDR3 loop: CASSLRNRDEKLFF. CDR3 coding DNA: TGTGCCAGCAGCTTGCGGAACAGGGATGAAAAACTGTTTTTT.

The genes are TRBV28 and TRBJ1-1; D unresolved. Trimming cost V 6 bases and J 8 bases, with 7 bases left between them. This CDR3 is built from 10 residues. Germline CDR1 is MDHEN and CDR2 is SYDVKM. CDR3 residues: CASSGLEAFF. CDR3 nucleotide sequence: TGTGCCAGCAGCGGACTGGAAGCTTTCTTT.

The chain has TRBV28 and TRBJ2-1, with D possibly matching TRBD2 (5 bases). The CDR3 is 12 residues long. Germline V gene sequence: CDR1 MDHEN, CDR2 SYDVKM. Deletions cut 6 bases from V and 7 bases from J, with 10 bases between. The CDR3 DNA follows: TGTGCCAGCAGGAGGGTTAGGAATGAGCAGTTCTTC. It is translated as CASRRVRNEQFF.

Turning to this clone: Additional DNA sequences in this sample encode the identical CDR3. V and J are TRBV28 and TRBJ2-3; 7 bases line up with TRBD2. Germline CDR1 MDHEN, CDR2 SYDVKM. V lost 6 bases and J lost 0; bases outside the gene matches: 9. This CDR3 is 16 amino acids long. CDR3 sequence: CASSLWAGVSTDTQYF. The CDR3 DNA follows: TGTGCCAGCAGCCTTTGGGCGGGGGTAAGCACAGATACGCAGTATTTT.

This rearrangement joins TRBV5-1 to TRBJ2-1; 8 bases align to TRBD1. This CDR3 has 15 amino acids. The germline CDR1 and CDR2 sequences are SGHRS and YFSETQ. J gave up 9 bases and V 0 bases, and 8 bases lay outside the gene matches. The CDR3 here is CASSLVAGGSVEQFF. The CDR3 nucleotides are TGCGCCAGCAGCTTGGTAGCAGGGGGCTCGGTTGAGCAGTTCTTC.

The rearrangement links TRBV11-2 to TRBJ2-6; possible D gene TRBD2, 5 bases. The CDR3 covers 17 residues. V was cut by 6 bases and J by 1 base, with 16 bases left in between. Germline CDR1 reads SGHAT; CDR2 reads FQNNGV. In nucleotides, the CDR3 is TGTGCCAGCAGAAGCCCCGGGGTTGTTTCTGGGGCCAACGTCCTGACTTTC. It specifies CASRSPGVVSGANVLTF. The full variable domain, rest sourced from reference TRBV11-2 and TRBJ2-6, is EAGVAQSPRYKIIEKRQSVAFWCNPISGHATLYWYQQILGQGPKLLIQFQNNGVVDDSQLPKDRFSAERLKGVDSTLKIQPAKLEDSAVYLCASRSPGVVSGANVLTFGAGSRLTVL.

The chain is built from TRBV19 and TRBJ1-1; D remains ambiguous. This CDR3 is 13 amino acids long. V lost 5 bases and J 10 bases, leaving 17 bases between the germline ends. Germline CDR1 reads LNHDA; CDR2 reads SQIVND (reference sequence). The CDR3 protein is CASSPLVKDPAFF. DNA for the CDR3: TGTGCCAGTAGTCCTCTTGTAAAGGACCCAGCTTTCTTT.

This clone was picked up one time. CDR3 nucleotide sequence: TGTGCCAGCAGTGCCCGGGACAGGGTGAACACTGAAGCTTTCTTT. It yields the protein CASSARDRVNTEAFF. The chain employs TRBV2 and TRBJ1-1; 9 nucleotides line up with TRBD1. Germline V gene lookup returns CDR1 SNHLY and CDR2 FYNNEI. CDR3 length: 15 residues. The ends lost 4 bases at V and 0 bases at J; junction bases unmatched: 3. Combining the CDR3 with reference TRBV2 and TRBJ1-1 gives the whole variable domain EPEVTQTPSHQVTQMGQEVILRCVPISNHLYFYWYRQILGQKVEFLVSFYNNEISEKSEIFDDQFSVERPDGSNFTLKIRSTKLEDSAMYFCASSARDRVNTEAFFGQGTRLTVV.

As regards this clone: Other DNA sequences in this specimen translate into the identical CDR3. V and J are TRBV30 and TRBJ2-3, with 15 bases matching TRBD2. V was pared by 2 bases and J by 3 bases, with 3 bases of the junction left unmatched. Germline V gene sequence: CDR1 GTSNPN, CDR2 SVGIG (reference sequence). The CDR3 covers 16 residues. The DNA of the CDR3 is TGTGCCTGGAGTCCGGGACTAGCGGGAGGTACAGATACGCAGTATTTT. It specifies CAWSPGLAGGTDTQYF.

This chain joins TRBV7-3 and TRBJ2-2; 14 nucleotides align to TRBD2. Trimming took 4 bases from V and 4 from J; bases not matched to a gene: 5. Germline-derived CDR1 and CDR2 are SGHTA and FQGTGA. This CDR3 is built from 17 residues. In DNA form, the CDR3 reads TGTGCCAGCAGCTCCGGGACTAGCGGGAGCGGCACCGGGGAGCTGTTTTTT. It codes for CASSSGTSGSGTGELFF.

This clone was seen a single time. The DNA of the CDR3 is TGTGCCAGCAGTGAACTAGCGGGGCCTGGAGAGACCCAGTACTTC. Translation: CASSELAGPGETQYF. The chain is built from TRBV28 and TRBJ2-5; 10 bases map to TRBD2. Germline CDR1 reads MDHEN; CDR2 reads SYDVKM. Losses at the gene ends were 5 bases for V and 4 bases for J; bases not matched to a gene: 7. The CDR3 contains 15 residues.